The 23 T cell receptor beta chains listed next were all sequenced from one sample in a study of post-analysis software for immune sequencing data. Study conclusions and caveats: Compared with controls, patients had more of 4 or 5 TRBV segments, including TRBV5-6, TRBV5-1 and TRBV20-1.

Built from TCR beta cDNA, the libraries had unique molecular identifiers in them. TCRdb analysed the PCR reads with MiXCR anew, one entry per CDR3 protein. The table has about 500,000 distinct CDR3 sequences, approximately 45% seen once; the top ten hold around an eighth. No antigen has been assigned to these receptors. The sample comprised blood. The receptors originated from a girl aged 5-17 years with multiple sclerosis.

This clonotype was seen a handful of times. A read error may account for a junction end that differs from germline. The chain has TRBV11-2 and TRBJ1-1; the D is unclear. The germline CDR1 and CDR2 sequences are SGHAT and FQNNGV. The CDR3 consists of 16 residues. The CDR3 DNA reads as TGTGCCAGCAGTTTAGATCGGGGTCGGCTGAACACTGAAGCTTTCTTT. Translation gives CASSLDRGRLNTEAFF.

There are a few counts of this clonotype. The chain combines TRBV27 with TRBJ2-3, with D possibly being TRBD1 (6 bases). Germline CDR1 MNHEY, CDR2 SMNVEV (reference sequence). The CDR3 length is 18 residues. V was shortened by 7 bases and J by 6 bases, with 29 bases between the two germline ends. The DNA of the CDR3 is TGTGCCAGCACCCCTCTTCTGGGGGCCGAGACCCTGAGGGATACGCAGTATTTT. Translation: CASTPLLGAETLRDTQYF.

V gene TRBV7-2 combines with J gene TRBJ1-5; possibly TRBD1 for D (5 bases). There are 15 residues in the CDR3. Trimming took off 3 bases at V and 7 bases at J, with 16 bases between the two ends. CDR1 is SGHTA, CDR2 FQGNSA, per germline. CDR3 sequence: CASSFNGAGRQPQHF. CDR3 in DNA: TGTGCCAGCAGCTTTAACGGGGCAGGTAGGCAGCCCCAGCATTTT.

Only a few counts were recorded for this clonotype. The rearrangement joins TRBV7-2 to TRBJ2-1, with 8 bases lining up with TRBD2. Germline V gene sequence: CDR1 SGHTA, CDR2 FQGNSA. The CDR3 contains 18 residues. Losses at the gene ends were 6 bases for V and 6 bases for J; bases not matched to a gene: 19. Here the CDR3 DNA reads TGTGCCAGCAGGCCAATACGTAGCGGGGCTCTCCGGGGCAATGAGCAGTTCTTC. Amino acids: CASRPIRSGALRGNEQFF.

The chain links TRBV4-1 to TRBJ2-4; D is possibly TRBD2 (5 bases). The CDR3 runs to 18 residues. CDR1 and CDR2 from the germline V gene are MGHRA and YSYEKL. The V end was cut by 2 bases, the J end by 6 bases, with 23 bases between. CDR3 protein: CASSQSIGPGGSINIQYF. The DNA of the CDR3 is TGCGCCAGCAGCCAATCGATCGGCCCGGGCGGGTCGATAAACATTCAGTACTTC.

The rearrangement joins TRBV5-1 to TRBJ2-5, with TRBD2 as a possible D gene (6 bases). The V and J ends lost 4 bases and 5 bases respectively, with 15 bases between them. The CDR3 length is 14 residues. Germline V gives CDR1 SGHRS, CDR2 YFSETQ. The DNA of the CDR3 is TGCGCCAGCAGCGATCCCGGGGGAGTTGAGACCCAGTACTTC. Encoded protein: CASSDPGGVETQYF.

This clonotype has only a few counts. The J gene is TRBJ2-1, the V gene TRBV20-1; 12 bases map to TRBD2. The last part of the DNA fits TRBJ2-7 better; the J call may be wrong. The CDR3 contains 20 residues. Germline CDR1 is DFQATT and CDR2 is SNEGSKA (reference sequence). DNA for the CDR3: TGCAGTGCCCCCCCAGCCGGGACTAGCGGGCCCAGTACCTCCTACAATGAGCAGTACTTC. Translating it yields CSAPPAGTSGPSTSYNEQYF.

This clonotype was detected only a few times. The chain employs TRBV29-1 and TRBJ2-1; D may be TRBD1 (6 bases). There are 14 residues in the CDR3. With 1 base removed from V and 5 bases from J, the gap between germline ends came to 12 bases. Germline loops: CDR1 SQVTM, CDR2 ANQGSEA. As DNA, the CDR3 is TGCAGCGTTGAAGCAGGGGACCTTGACAATGAGCAGTTCTTC. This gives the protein CSVEAGDLDNEQFF.

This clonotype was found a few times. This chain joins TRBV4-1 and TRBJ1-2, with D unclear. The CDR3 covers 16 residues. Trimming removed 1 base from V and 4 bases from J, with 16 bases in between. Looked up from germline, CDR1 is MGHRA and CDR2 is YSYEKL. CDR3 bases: TGCGCCAGCAGCCAAGGGTTCGGGAAGGGCGTCTATGGCTACACCTTC. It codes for CASSQGFGKGVYGYTF.

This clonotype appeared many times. CDR3 sequence (DNA): TGTGCCAGCAGTCCGGACGTCGGCGGGCACGAGCAGTACTTC. Translated: CASSPDVGGHEQYF. The chain employs TRBV12-3 or TRBV12-4 and TRBJ2-7; D is possibly TRBD2 (5 bases). Trimming took 5 bases from V and 5 from J, leaving 16 bases between them. This CDR3 is built from 14 residues.

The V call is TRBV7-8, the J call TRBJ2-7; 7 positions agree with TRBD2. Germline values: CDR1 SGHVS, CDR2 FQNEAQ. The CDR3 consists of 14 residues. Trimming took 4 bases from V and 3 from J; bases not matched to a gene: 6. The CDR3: CASSWGAGVYEQYF. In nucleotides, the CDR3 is TGTGCCAGCAGCTGGGGCGCGGGGGTCTACGAGCAGTACTTC.

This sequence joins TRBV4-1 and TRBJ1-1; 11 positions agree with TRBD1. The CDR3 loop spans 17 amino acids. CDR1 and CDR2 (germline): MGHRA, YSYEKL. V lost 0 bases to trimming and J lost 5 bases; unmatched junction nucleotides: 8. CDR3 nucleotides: TGCGCCAGCAGCCAAGATGCCGGGACAGGGGGAGGGACTGAAGCTTTCTTT. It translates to CASSQDAGTGGGTEAFF.

CDR3 sequence reads: CSAGGVRGLYEQYF. CDR3 in DNA: TGCAGTGCTGGAGGCGTACGGGGGCTGTACGAGCAGTACTTC. This rearrangement joins TRBV20-1 to TRBJ2-4; D tentatively fits TRBD1 or TRBD2 (6 bases each). The J call may be mistaken, given a closer DNA end match to TRBJ2-7. The germline gives CDR1 DFQATT, CDR2 SNEGSKA (reference sequence). The CDR3 runs 14 residues.

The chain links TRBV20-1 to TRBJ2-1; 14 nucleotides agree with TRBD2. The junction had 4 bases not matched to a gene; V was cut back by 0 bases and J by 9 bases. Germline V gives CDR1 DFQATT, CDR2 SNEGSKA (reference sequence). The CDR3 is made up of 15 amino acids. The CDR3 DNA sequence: TGCAGTGCTAGAGACGGGACTAGCGGGAGAGGTGAGCAGTTCTTC. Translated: CSARDGTSGRGEQFF.

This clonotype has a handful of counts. The CDR3 sequence is CSASLILAGDHEQYF. CDR3 sequence (DNA): TGCAGTGCTAGTTTAATACTAGCGGGAGACCACGAGCAGTACTTC. The V gene is TRBV20-1, the J gene TRBJ2-7, with 11 bases aligning to TRBD2. Per germline, CDR1 DFQATT and CDR2 SNEGSKA (reference sequence). This CDR3 has 15 amino acids. V lost 3 bases and J lost 5; bases outside the gene matches: 9.

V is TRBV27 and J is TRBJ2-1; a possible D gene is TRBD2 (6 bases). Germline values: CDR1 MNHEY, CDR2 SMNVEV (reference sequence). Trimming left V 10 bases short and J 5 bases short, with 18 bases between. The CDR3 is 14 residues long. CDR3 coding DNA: TGTGCCACCCGGAGGGAGTTGCCGAACAATGAGCAGTTCTTC. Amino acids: CATRRELPNNEQFF.

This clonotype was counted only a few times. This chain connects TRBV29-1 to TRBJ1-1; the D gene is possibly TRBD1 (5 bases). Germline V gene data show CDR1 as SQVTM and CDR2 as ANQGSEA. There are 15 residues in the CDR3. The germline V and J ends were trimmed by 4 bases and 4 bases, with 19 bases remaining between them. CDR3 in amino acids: CSVVDSVGGRTEAFF. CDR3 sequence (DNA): TGCAGCGTTGTGGATTCAGTCGGGGGTCGCACTGAAGCTTTCTTT.

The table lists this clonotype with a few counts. The CDR3 DNA follows: TGTGCCAGCAGTGATGGGACAGGCCTAAGCGGAGGGGGAGCCTACGAGCAGTACTTC. Its protein product is CASSDGTGLSGGGAYEQYF. This chain uses TRBV2 with TRBJ2-7; 8 nucleotides agree with TRBD1. This CDR3 is 19 amino acids long. Germline lookup yields CDR1 SNHLY and CDR2 FYNNEI. J was trimmed by 2 bases and V by 3 bases; bases with no gene match: 18.

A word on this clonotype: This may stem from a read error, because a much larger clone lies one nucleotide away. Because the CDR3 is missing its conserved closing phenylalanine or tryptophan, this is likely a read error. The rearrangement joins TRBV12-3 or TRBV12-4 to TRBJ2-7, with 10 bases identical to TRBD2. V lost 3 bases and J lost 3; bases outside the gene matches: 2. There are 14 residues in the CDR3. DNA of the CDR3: TGTGCCAGCAGTTTGGCTAGCGGGAGCTACGAGCAGTACTGC. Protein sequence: CASSLASGSYEQYC.

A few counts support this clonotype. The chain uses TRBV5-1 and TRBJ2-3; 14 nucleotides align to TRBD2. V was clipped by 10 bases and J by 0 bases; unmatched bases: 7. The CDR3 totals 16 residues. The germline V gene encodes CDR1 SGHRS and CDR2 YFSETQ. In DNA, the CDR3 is TGCGCCGGCGGGACTAGCGGGAGAATAAGCACAGATACGCAGTATTTT. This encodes CAGGTSGRISTDTQYF.

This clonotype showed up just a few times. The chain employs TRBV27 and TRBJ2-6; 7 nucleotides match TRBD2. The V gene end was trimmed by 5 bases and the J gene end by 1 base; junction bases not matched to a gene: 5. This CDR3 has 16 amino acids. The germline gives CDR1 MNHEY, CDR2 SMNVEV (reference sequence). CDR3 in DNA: TGTGCCAGCAGTCCGCGGACTAGTTCTGGGGCCAACGTCCTGACTTTC. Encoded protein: CASSPRTSSGANVLTF.

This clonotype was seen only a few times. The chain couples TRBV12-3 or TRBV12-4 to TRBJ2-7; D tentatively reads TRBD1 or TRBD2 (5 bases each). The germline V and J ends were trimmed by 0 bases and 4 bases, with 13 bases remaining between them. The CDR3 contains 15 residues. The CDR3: CASSLARGSLYEQYF. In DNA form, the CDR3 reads TGTGCCAGCAGTTTAGCGAGGGGTTCCCTTTACGAGCAGTACTTC.

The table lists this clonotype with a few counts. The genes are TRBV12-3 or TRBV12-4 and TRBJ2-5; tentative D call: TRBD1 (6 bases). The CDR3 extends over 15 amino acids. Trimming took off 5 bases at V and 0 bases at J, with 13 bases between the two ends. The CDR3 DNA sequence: TGTGCCAGCAGTCCCCCCGACAGGTACCAAGAGACCCAGTACTTC. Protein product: CASSPPDRYQETQYF.